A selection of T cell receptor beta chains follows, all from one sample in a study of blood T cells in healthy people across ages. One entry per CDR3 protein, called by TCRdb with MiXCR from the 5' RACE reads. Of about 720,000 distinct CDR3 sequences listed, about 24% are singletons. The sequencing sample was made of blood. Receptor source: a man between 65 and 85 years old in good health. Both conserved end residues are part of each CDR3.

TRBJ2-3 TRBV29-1 CSVVPEPGSGRTDTQYF
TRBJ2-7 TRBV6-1 CASSESGVINYEQYF
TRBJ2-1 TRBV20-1 CSARDFGQYNEQFF
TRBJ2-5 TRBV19 CASSKDREETQYF
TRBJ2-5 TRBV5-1 CASSSGQVSYGETQYF
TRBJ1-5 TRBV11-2 CASSFSENQPQHF
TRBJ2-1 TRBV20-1 CSARDPGQGINEQFF
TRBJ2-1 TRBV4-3 CASSRGTYNEQFF
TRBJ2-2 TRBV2 CASRLDSNTGELFF
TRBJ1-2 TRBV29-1 CSAYGYTF
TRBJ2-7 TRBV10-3 CAISEGDGPYEQYF
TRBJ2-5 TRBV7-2 CASSSSSGGAQETQYF
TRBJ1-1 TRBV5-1 CASSLVTSKGGKAFF
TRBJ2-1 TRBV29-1 CSVAGTSLSVNEQFF
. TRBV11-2 CASSSFMGQYNEQFF
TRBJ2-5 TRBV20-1 CSANRDIGMQTQYF
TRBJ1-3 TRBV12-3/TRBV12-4 CASSSTGGGGNTIYF
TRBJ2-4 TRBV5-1 CASSLGDRADIQYF
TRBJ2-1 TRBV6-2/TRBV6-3 CASRKVGHVTFEQFF
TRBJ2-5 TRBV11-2 CASRYTGQETQYF
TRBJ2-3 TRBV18 CASGQGAVDTQYF
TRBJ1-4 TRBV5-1 CASSPGGRNNEKLFF
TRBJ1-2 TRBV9 CASSVEAGGGYGYTF
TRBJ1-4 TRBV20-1 CSARDPVNPEKLFF
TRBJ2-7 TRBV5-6 CASSLGVGGEQYF
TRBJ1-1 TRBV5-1 CASSFRDGTEAFF
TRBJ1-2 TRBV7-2 CASSPGQIFYGYTF
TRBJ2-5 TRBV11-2 CASSVTSGDQETQYF
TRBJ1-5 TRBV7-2 CASSSTGLSNQPQHF
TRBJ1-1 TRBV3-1 CASSHRVNTEAFF
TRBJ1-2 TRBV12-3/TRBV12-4 CASSSGFPGNYGYTF
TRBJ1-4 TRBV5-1 CASSLRTDGEKLFF
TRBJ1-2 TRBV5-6 CASSLFSQNRYGYTF